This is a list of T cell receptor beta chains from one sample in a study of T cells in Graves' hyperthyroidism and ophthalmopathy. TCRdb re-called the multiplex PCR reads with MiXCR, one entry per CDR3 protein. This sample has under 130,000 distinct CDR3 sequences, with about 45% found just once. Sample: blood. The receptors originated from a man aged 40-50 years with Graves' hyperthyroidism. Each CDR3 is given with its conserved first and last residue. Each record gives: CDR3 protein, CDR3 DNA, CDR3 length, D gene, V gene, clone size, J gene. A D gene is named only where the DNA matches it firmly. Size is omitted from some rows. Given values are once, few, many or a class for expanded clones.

CDR3aa: CSARGGESYEQYF
CDR3nt: TGCAGTGCTAGGGGGGGGGAATCCTACGAGCAGTACTTC
len: 13
d_gene: TRBD2
v_gene: TRBV20-1
abundance: .
j_gene: TRBJ2-7

CDR3aa: CASRLTGTGGTDTQYF
CDR3nt: TGTGCCAGCAGATTAACCGGGACAGGGGGGACAGATACGCAGTATTTT
len: 16
d_gene: TRBD1
v_gene: TRBV2
abundance: once
j_gene: TRBJ2-3

CDR3aa: CASSQAQGGPQHF
CDR3nt: TGTGCCAGCAGCCAAGCTCAGGGCGGGCCCCAGCATTTT
len: 13
d_gene: .
v_gene: TRBV5-5
abundance: .
j_gene: TRBJ1-5

CDR3aa: CASRIAATSHEQYF
CDR3nt: TGTGCCAGCAGGATAGCCGCTACTTCTCACGAGCAGTACTTC
len: 14
d_gene: .
v_gene: TRBV11-3
abundance: many
j_gene: TRBJ2-7

CDR3aa: CASSPKRAGVNTEAFF
CDR3nt: TGTGCCAGCAGCCCCAAAAGGGCAGGGGTTAACACTGAAGCTTTCTTT
len: 16
d_gene: .
v_gene: TRBV3-1
abundance: .
j_gene: TRBJ1-1

CDR3aa: CASSLLGRTYGYTF
CDR3nt: TGTGCCAGCAGTTTACTGGGCAGGACTTATGGCTACACCTTC
len: 14
d_gene: .
v_gene: TRBV2
abundance: .
j_gene: TRBJ1-2

CDR3aa: CASSPRVPSGRARLTGELFF
CDR3nt: TGTGCCAGCAGCCCCCGAGTCCCTAGCGGGAGGGCGAGGTTGACCGGGGAGCTGTTTTTT
len: 20
d_gene: TRBD2
v_gene: TRBV7-2
abundance: few
j_gene: TRBJ2-2

CDR3aa: CASSVASGGITYEQYF
CDR3nt: TGTGCCAGCAGCGTAGCCTCGGGCGGGATAACCTACGAGCAGTACTTC
len: 16
d_gene: .
v_gene: TRBV7-2
abundance: many
j_gene: TRBJ2-7

CDR3aa: CASSAGLLITGELFF
CDR3nt: TGCGCCAGCAGCGCCGGACTATTAATTACCGGGGAGCTGTTTTTT
len: 15
d_gene: .
v_gene: TRBV5-1
abundance: many
j_gene: TRBJ2-2

CDR3aa: CASSADGTVGNTIYF
CDR3nt: TGTGCCAGCAGCGCCGACGGAACCGTTGGAAACACCATATATTTT
len: 15
d_gene: .
v_gene: TRBV5-5
abundance: many
j_gene: TRBJ1-3

CDR3aa: CSAREGARGGEQYF
CDR3nt: TGCAGTGCTAGAGAGGGTGCTCGGGGAGGCGAGCAGTACTTC
len: 14
d_gene: .
v_gene: TRBV20-1
abundance: once
j_gene: TRBJ2-7

CDR3aa: CASSTGKTGELFF
CDR3nt: TGTGCCAGTAGTACAGGGAAAACCGGGGAGCTGTTTTTT
len: 13
d_gene: .
v_gene: TRBV19
abundance: many
j_gene: TRBJ2-2

CDR3aa: CASSFDRGPGTEAFF
CDR3nt: TGTGCCAGCAGCTTCGACAGGGGGCCGGGAACTGAAGCTTTCTTT
len: 15
d_gene: TRBD1
v_gene: TRBV7-2
abundance: many
j_gene: TRBJ1-1

CDR3aa: CAWKGPPNYGYTF
CDR3nt: TGTGCCTGGAAGGGCCCACCTAACTATGGCTACACCTTC
len: 13
d_gene: .
v_gene: TRBV30
abundance: few
j_gene: TRBJ1-2

CDR3aa: CASSSYKDRANYGYTF
CDR3nt: TGTGCCAGCAGCTCATACAAGGACAGGGCCAACTATGGCTACACCTTC
len: 16
d_gene: TRBD1
v_gene: TRBV7-9
abundance: many
j_gene: TRBJ1-2

CDR3aa: CASSLWLGQGVGNQPQHF
CDR3nt: TGTGCCAGCAGTTTATGGTTGGGACAGGGCGTAGGCAATCAGCCCCAGCATTTT
len: 18
d_gene: TRBD1
v_gene: TRBV7-2
abundance: .
j_gene: TRBJ1-5

CDR3aa: CASSLMSYNEQFF
CDR3nt: TGTGCCAGCAGCTTGATGTCCTACAATGAGCAGTTCTTC
len: 13
d_gene: .
v_gene: TRBV5-5
abundance: many
j_gene: TRBJ2-1

CDR3aa: CASSVVGSSTGELFF
CDR3nt: TGTGCCAGCAGCGTAGTGGGCTCGAGCACCGGGGAGCTGTTTTTT
len: 15
d_gene: .
v_gene: TRBV9
abundance: once
j_gene: TRBJ2-2

CDR3aa: CSARKGTPQETQYF
CDR3nt: TGCAGTGCTAGGAAGGGGACACCACAAGAGACCCAGTACTTC
len: 14
d_gene: .
v_gene: TRBV20-1
abundance: .
j_gene: TRBJ2-5

CDR3aa: CASSQVRKTGVMNQPQHF
CDR3nt: TGTGCCAGCAGCCAAGTTAGAAAGACAGGGGTAATGAATCAGCCCCAGCATTTT
len: 18
d_gene: TRBD1
v_gene: TRBV14
abundance: many
j_gene: TRBJ1-5

CDR3aa: CSGRVGYEQYF
CDR3nt: TGCAGCGGGAGGGTAGGCTACGAGCAGTACTTC
len: 11
d_gene: .
v_gene: TRBV29-1
abundance: .
j_gene: TRBJ2-7

CDR3aa: CSARAFGGHSYEQYF
CDR3nt: TGCAGTGCCAGAGCCTTTGGGGGGCACTCCTACGAGCAGTACTTC
len: 15
d_gene: .
v_gene: TRBV20-1
abundance: .
j_gene: TRBJ2-7

CDR3aa: CASSQQVAGANVLTF
CDR3nt: TGCGCCAGCAGCCAGCAAGTAGCGGGGGCCAACGTCCTGACTTTC
len: 15
d_gene: .
v_gene: TRBV5-1
abundance: many
j_gene: TRBJ2-6

CDR3aa: CACTGVTYEQYF
CDR3nt: TGTGCTTGTACAGGGGTCACCTACGAGCAGTACTTC
len: 12
d_gene: TRBD1
v_gene: TRBV30
abundance: few
j_gene: TRBJ2-7

CDR3aa: CASTSSGRVNEQSF
CDR3nt: TGTGCCAGCACCTCTAGCGGGAGAGTTAATGAGCAGTCCTTC
len: 14
d_gene: TRBD2
v_gene: TRBV2
abundance: .
j_gene: TRBJ2-1

CDR3aa: CSARKETQYF
CDR3nt: TGCAGTGCTAGGAAAGAGACCCAGTACTTC
len: 10
d_gene: .
v_gene: TRBV20-1
abundance: many
j_gene: TRBJ2-5

CDR3aa: CASSTGTLGNTGELFF
CDR3nt: TGTGCCAGTAGTACCGGGACTCTTGGAAACACCGGGGAGCTGTTTTTT
len: 16
d_gene: .
v_gene: TRBV19
abundance: .
j_gene: TRBJ2-2

CDR3aa: CASSQAGGGGEKLFF
CDR3nt: TGCGCCAGCAGCCAAGCAGGGGGCGGGGGTGAAAAACTGTTTTTT
len: 15
d_gene: TRBD1
v_gene: TRBV4-1
abundance: many
j_gene: TRBJ1-4

CDR3aa: CASSLSIPGSGNTIYF
CDR3nt: TGTGCCAGCAGCTTAAGTATTCCAGGGTCGGGGAACACCATATATTTT
len: 16
d_gene: .
v_gene: TRBV7-3
abundance: many
j_gene: TRBJ1-3

CDR3aa: CASRGQVTDTQYF
CDR3nt: TGTGCCAGCAGAGGACAAGTCACAGATACGCAGTATTTT
len: 13
d_gene: .
v_gene: TRBV2
abundance: many
j_gene: TRBJ2-3

CDR3aa: CASSVTGLRPSTDTQYF
CDR3nt: TGTGCCAGCAGCGTCACAGGGTTGCGACCTAGCACAGATACGCAGTATTTT
len: 17
d_gene: .
v_gene: TRBV7-9
abundance: .
j_gene: TRBJ2-3

CDR3aa: CATSDRNSYEQYF
CDR3nt: TGTGCCACATCTGACAGGAACTCCTACGAGCAGTACTTC
len: 13
d_gene: .
v_gene: TRBV24-1
abundance: few
j_gene: TRBJ2-7

CDR3aa: CASRPGLAGARGTQYF
CDR3nt: TGTGCCAGCAGACCGGGACTAGCGGGAGCCAGAGGGACCCAGTACTTC
len: 16
d_gene: TRBD2
v_gene: TRBV28
abundance: .
j_gene: TRBJ2-5

CDR3aa: CASSPRGRDSNQPQYF
CDR3nt: TGTGCCAGCAGTCCTCGGGGCAGGGATAGCAATCAGCCCCAGTACTTC
len: 16
d_gene: .
v_gene: TRBV6-2/TRBV6-3
abundance: .
j_gene: TRBJ2-5

CDR3aa: CSVQGQGQGYTF
CDR3nt: TGCAGTGTTCAGGGACAGGGGCAAGGCTACACCTTC
len: 12
d_gene: TRBD1
v_gene: TRBV29-1
abundance: .
j_gene: TRBJ1-2

CDR3aa: CASSQGQGEETQYF
CDR3nt: TGCGCCAGCAGCCAAGGACAGGGCGAGGAGACCCAGTACTTC
len: 14
d_gene: TRBD1
v_gene: TRBV4-1
abundance: .
j_gene: TRBJ2-5

CDR3aa: CASLDRGRGKAFF
CDR3nt: TGTGCCAGCTTGGACAGGGGGCGGGGGAAAGCTTTCTTT
len: 13
d_gene: TRBD1
v_gene: TRBV25-1
abundance: once
j_gene: TRBJ1-1

CDR3aa: CASSLTGLGNTDTQYF
CDR3nt: TGTGCCAGCAGCCTGACAGGGCTGGGAAACACAGATACGCAGTATTTT
len: 16
d_gene: TRBD1
v_gene: TRBV7-9
abundance: .
j_gene: TRBJ2-3

CDR3aa: CASSPPGRETQYF
CDR3nt: TGTGCCAGCAGTCCCCCAGGGAGAGAGACCCAGTACTTC
len: 13
d_gene: .
v_gene: TRBV12-3/TRBV12-4
abundance: many
j_gene: TRBJ2-5

CDR3aa: CASSSNRGGYTF
CDR3nt: TGTGCCAGCAGCTCTAACAGGGGAGGCTACACCTTC
len: 12
d_gene: TRBD1
v_gene: TRBV11-3
abundance: many
j_gene: TRBJ1-2

CDR3aa: CASSLVGTEAFF
CDR3nt: TGCGCCAGCAGCTTGGTGGGGACTGAAGCTTTCTTT
len: 12
d_gene: .
v_gene: TRBV5-1
abundance: many
j_gene: TRBJ1-1

CDR3aa: CASTGIEQYF
CDR3nt: TGTGCCAGCACGGGAATCGAGCAGTACTTC
len: 10
d_gene: .
v_gene: TRBV2
abundance: .
j_gene: TRBJ2-7

CDR3aa: CSARGTGTGYTF
CDR3nt: TGCAGTGCTAGGGGGACAGGGACAGGCTACACCTTC
len: 12
d_gene: TRBD1
v_gene: TRBV20-1
abundance: .
j_gene: TRBJ1-2

CDR3aa: CASSYVISGANVLTF
CDR3nt: TGTGCCAGCAGCTACGTTATCTCTGGGGCCAACGTCCTGACTTTC
len: 15
d_gene: .
v_gene: TRBV7-9
abundance: many
j_gene: TRBJ2-6